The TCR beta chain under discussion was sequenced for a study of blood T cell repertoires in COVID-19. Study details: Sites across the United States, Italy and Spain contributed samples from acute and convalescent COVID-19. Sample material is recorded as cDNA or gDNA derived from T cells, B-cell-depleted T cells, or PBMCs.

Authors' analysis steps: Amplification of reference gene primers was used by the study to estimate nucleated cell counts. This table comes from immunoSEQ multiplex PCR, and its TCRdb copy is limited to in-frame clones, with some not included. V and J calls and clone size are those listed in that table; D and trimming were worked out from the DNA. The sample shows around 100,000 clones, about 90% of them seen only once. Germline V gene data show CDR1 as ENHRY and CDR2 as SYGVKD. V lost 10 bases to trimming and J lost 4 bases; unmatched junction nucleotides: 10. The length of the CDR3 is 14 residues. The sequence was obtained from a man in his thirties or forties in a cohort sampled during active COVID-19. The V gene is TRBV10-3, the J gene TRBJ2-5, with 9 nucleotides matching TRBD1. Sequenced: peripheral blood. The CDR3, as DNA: TGTGCCACGACCCGGGACAGGGTCGCAGAGACCCAGTACTTC. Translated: CATTRDRVAETQYF.